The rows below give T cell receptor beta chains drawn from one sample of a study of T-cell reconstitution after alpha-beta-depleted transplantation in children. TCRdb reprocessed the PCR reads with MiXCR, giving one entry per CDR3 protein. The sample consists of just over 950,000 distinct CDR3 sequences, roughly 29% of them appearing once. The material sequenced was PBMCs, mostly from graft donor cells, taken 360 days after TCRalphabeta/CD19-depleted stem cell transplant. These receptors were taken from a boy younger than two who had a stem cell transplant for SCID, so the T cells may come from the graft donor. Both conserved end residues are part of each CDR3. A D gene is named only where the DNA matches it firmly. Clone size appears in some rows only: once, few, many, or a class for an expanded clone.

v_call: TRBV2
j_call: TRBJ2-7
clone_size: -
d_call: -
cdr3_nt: TGTGCCAGCAGTCGTGCAGGGGTAGCCTACGAGCAGTACTTC
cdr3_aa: CASSRAGVAYEQYF

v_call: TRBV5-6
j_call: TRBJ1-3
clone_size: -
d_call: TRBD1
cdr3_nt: TGTGCCAGCAGCTTGGGGGCAGGGGGTATCTCTGGAAACACCATATATTTT
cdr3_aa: CASSLGAGGISGNTIYF

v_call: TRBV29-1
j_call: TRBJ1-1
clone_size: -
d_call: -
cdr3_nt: TGCAGCGTTGAAGGACGCGTGATGAACACTGAAGCTTTCTTT
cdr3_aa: CSVEGRVMNTEAFF

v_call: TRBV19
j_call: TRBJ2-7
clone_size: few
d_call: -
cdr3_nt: TGTGCCAGTAGGGCCCAGGGAGGAATGGAGCAGTACTTC
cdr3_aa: CASRAQGGMEQYF

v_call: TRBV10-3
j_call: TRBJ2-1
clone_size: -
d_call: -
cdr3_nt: TGTGCCATCAGTGGTCCCGGGCTAGGCGACAATGAGCAGTTCTTC
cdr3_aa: CAISGPGLGDNEQFF

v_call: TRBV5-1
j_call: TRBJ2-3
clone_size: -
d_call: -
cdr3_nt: TGCGCCAGCAGCGGGGGCCTTTTCTCCACAGATACGCAGTATTTT
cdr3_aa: CASSGGLFSTDTQYF

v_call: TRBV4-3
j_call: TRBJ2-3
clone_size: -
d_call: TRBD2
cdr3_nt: TGCGCCAGCAGCCAAGGGCCAGCGGGGTTCACAGATACGCAGTATTTT
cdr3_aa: CASSQGPAGFTDTQYF

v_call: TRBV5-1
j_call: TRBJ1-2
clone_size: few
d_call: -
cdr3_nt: TGCGCCAGCAGCTTGGAGAAGAGGGGCTACACCTTC
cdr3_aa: CASSLEKRGYTF

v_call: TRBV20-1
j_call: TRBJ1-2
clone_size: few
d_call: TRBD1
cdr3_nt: TGCAGTGCTAACGACAGGGGCTTCTTTGATGGCTACACCTTC
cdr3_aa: CSANDRGFFDGYTF

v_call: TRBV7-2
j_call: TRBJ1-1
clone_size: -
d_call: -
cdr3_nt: TGTGCCAGCAGCTTAGCGAGTCACGCTGAAGCTTTCTTT
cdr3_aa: CASSLASHAEAFF

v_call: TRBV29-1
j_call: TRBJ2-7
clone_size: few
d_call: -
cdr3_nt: TGCAGCGTTGCCGGGATGCAAACCTCCTACGAGCAGTACTTC
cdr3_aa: CSVAGMQTSYEQYF

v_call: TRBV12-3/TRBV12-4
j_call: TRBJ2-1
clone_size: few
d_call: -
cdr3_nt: TGTGCCAGCACCCGAAGTTTGGCAGTCCCGGGAAATGAGCAGTTCTTC
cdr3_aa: CASTRSLAVPGNEQFF

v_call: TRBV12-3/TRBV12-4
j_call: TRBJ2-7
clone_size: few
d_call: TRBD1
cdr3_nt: TGTGCCAGCAGTCCCCGACAGGGAAAAGTCGACGAGCAGTACTTC
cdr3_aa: CASSPRQGKVDEQYF

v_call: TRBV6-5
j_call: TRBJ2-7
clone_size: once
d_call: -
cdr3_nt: TGTGCCAGCAGTTACTCTCTATGGAGATCCTACGAGCAGTACTTC
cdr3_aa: CASSYSLWRSYEQYF

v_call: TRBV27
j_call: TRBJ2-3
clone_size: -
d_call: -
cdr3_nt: TGTGCCAGCAGTTTAAAGCTGCAGACCACAGATACGCAGTATTTT
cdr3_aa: CASSLKLQTTDTQYF

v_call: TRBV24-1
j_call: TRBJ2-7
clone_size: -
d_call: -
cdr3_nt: TGTGCCACCAGTGACCGGAAGGGAGATGGGGACTACGAGCAGTACTTC
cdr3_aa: CATSDRKGDGDYEQYF

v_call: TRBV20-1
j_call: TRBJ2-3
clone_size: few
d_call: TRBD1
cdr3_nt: TGCAGTGCTAGATCCTCCGGACAGGGGGTCCATACGCAGTATTTT
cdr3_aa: CSARSSGQGVHTQYF